This T cell receptor beta chain was documented in a study of shared T cell receptors in the human thymus. Sequencing used immunoSEQ multiplex PCR; TCRdb keeps in-frame clones, though not all of them. The sample carries 700,000 or so clones, 75% to 90% recorded once. The V end was cut by 5 bases, the J end by 2 bases, with 13 bases between. This CDR3 comprises 14 residues. Germline values: CDR1 SGHAT, CDR2 FQNNGV. This clone is a singleton in its sample. The sample was also reused in another study, on human thymus T cells. In that study: Serving as donors were healthy Finnish infants, each of whom was having open corrective surgery for congenital heart defects. It was from resections taken during corrective heart surgery that the thymus tissue came. Apparent bias marked the V and J gene usage of thymic and blood repertoires. Related work showed strongly overlapping thymic repertoires across unrelated individuals.

The chain has TRBV11-2 and TRBJ2-7; no reliable D call. What was sequenced was thymocytes. The source of this sequence is a girl in the first two years of life with a congenital heart defect. CDR3 DNA: TGTGCCAGCAGCCCGGTCGGAGTTCCCTACGAGCAGTACTTC. Its translation is CASSPVGVPYEQYF.